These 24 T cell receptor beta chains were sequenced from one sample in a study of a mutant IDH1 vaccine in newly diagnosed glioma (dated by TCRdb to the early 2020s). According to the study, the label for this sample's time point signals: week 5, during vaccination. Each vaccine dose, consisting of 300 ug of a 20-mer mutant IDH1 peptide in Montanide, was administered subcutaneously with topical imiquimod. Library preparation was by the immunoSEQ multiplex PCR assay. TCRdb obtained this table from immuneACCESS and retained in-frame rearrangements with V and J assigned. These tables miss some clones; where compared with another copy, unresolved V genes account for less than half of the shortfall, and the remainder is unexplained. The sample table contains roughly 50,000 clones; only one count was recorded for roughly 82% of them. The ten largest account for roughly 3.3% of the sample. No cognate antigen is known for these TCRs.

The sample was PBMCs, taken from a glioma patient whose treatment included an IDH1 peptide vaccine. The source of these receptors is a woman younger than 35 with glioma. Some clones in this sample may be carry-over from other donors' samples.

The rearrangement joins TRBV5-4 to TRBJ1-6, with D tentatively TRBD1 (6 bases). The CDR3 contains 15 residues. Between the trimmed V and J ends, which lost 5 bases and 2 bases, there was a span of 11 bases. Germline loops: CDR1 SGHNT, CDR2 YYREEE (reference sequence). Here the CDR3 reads CASRARDTYNSPLHF. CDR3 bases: TGTGCCAGCAGGGCCAGGGACACCTATAATTCACCCCTCCACTTT. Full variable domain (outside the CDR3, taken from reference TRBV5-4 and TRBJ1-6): ETGVTQSPTHLIKTRGQQVTLRCSSQSGHNTVSWYQQALGQGPQFIFQYYREEENGRGNFPPRFSGLQFPNYSSELNVNALELDDSALYLCASRARDTYNSPLHFGNGTRLTVT.

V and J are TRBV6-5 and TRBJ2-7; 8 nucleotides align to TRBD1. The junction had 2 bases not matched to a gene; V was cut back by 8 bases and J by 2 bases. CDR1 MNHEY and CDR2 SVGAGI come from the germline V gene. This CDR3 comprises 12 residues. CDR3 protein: CASRDRPYEQYF. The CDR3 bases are TGTGCCAGCCGGGACAGGCCCTACGAGCAGTACTTC.

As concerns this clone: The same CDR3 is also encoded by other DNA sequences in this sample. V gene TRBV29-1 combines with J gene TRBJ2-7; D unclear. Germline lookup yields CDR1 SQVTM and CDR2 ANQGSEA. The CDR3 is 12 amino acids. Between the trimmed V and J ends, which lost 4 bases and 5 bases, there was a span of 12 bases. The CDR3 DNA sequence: TGCAGCGTTGTAGGCTTAGCCCACGAGCAGTACTTC. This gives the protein CSVVGLAHEQYF.

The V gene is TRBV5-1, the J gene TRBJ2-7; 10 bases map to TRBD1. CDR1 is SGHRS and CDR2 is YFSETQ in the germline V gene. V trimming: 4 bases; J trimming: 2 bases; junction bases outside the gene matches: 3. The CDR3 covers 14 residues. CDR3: CASSPGTGAYEQYF. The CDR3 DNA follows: TGCGCCAGCAGCCCCGGGACAGGGGCCTACGAGCAGTACTTC. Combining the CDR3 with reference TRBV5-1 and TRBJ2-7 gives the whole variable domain KAGVTQTPRYLIKTRGQQVTLSCSPISGHRSVSWYQQTPGQGLQFLFEYFSETQRNKGNFPGRFSGRQFSNSRSEMNVSTLELGDSALYLCASSPGTGAYEQYFGPGTRLTVT.

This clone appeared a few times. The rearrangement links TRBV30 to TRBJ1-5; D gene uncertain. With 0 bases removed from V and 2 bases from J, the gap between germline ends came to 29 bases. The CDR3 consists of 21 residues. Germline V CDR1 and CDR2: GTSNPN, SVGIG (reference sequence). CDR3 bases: TGTGCCTGGAGTGTACCGGGCGGTGATTGGTGGGCAGGCTCAGGCAATCAGCCCCAGCATTTT. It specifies CAWSVPGGDWWAGSGNQPQHF. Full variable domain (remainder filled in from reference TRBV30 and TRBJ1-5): SQTIHQWPATLVQPVGSPLSLECTVEGTSNPNLYWYRQAAGRGLQLLFYSVGIGQISSEVPQNLSASRPQDRQFILSSKKLLLSDSGFYLCAWSVPGGDWWAGSGNQPQHFGDGTRLSIL.

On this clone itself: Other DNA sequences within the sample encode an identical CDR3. The CDR3 loop is CASSLFGDRATEAFF. The CDR3 DNA reads as TGTGCCAGCAGCTTATTCGGTGACAGGGCCACTGAAGCTTTCTTT. The chain has TRBV5-4 and TRBJ1-1, with 7 bases fitting TRBD1. J lost 4 bases, V lost 2 bases, and 8 bases had no gene match. This CDR3 has 15 amino acids. Per germline, CDR1 SGHNT and CDR2 YYREEE (reference sequence). Combining the CDR3 with reference TRBV5-4 and TRBJ1-1 gives the whole variable domain ETGVTQSPTHLIKTRGQQVTLRCSSQSGHNTVSWYQQALGQGPQFIFQYYREEENGRGNFPPRFSGLQFPNYSSELNVNALELDDSALYLCASSLFGDRATEAFFGQGTRLTVV.

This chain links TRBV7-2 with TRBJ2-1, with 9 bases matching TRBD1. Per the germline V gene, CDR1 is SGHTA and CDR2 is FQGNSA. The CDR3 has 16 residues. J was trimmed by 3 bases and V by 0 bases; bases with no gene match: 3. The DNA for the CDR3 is TGTGCCAGCAGCTTAGCGGGGACAGGGAACTACAATGAGCAGTTCTTC. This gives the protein CASSLAGTGNYNEQFF.

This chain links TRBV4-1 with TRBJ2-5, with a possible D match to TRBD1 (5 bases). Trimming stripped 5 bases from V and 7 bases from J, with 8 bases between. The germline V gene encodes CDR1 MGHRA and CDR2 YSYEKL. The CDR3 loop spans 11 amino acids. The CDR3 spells CASSAQGTQYF. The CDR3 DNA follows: TGCGCCAGCAGCGCCCAGGGGACCCAGTACTTC.

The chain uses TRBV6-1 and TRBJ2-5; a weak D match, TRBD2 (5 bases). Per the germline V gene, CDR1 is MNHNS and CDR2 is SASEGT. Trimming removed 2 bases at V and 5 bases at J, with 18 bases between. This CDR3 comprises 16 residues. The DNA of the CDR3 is TGTGCCAGCAGTGAACTAGGAGTTTTAAGAGGGGAGACCCAGTACTTC. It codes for CASSELGVLRGETQYF.

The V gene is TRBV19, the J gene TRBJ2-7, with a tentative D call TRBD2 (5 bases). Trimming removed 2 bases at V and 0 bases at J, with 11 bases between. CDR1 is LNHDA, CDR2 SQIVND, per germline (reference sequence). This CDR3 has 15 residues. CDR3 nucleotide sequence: TGTGCCAGTAGTATAAACGGGATAAGCTCCTACGAGCAGTACTTC. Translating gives CASSINGISSYEQYF. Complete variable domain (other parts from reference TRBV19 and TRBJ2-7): DGGITQSPKYLFRKEGQNVTLSCEQNLNHDAMYWYRQDPGQGLRLIYYSQIVNDFQKGDIAEGYSVSREKKESFPLTVTSAQKNPTAFYLCASSINGISSYEQYFGPGTRLTVT.

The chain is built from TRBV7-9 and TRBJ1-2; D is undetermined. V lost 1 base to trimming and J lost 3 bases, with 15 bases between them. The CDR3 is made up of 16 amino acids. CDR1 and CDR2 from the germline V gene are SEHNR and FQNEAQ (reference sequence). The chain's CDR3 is CASSLGLGNNYYGYTF. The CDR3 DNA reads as TGTGCCAGCAGCTTAGGACTTGGTAACAATTACTATGGCTACACCTTC. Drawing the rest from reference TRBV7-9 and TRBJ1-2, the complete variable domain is DTGVSQNPRHKITKRGQNVTFRCDPISEHNRLYWYRQTLGQGPEFLTYFQNEAQLEKSRLLSDRFSAERPKGSFSTLEIQRTEQGDSAMYLCASSLGLGNNYYGYTFGSGTRLTVV.

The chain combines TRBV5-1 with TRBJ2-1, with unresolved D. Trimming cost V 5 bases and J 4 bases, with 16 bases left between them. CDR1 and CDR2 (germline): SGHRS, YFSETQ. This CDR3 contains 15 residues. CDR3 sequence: CASRSGRAAYNEQFF. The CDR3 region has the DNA TGCGCCAGCAGATCCGGTCGGGCGGCATACAATGAGCAGTTCTTC.

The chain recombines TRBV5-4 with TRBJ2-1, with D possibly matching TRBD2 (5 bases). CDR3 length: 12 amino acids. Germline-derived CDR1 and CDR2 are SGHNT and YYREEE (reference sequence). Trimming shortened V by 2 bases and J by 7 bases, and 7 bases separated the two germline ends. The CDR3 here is CASSFGVNEQFF. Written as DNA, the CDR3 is TGTGCCAGCAGCTTCGGGGTGAATGAGCAGTTCTTC.

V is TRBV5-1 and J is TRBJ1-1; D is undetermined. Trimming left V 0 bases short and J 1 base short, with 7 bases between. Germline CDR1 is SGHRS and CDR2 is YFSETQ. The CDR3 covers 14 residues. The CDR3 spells CASSLDVGNTEAFF. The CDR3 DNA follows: TGCGCCAGCAGCTTGGACGTGGGGAACACTGAAGCTTTCTTT. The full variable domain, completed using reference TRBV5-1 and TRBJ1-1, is KAGVTQTPRYLIKTRGQQVTLSCSPISGHRSVSWYQQTPGQGLQFLFEYFSETQRNKGNFPGRFSGRQFSNSRSEMNVSTLELGDSALYLCASSLDVGNTEAFFGQGTRLTVV.

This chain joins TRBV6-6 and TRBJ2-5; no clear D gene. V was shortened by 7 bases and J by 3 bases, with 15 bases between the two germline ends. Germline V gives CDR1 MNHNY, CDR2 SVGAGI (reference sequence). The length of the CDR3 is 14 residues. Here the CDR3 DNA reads TGTGCCAGCACTCCGCCCCCGGCAGAAGAGACCCAGTACTTC. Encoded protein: CASTPPPAEETQYF.

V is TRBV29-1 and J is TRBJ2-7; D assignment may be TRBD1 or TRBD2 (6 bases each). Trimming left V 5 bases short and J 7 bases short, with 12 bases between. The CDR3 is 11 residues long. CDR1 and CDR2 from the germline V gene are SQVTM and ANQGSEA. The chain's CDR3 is CSVSRGGEQYF. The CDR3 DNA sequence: TGCAGCGTTTCCAGGGGAGGAGAGCAGTACTTC.

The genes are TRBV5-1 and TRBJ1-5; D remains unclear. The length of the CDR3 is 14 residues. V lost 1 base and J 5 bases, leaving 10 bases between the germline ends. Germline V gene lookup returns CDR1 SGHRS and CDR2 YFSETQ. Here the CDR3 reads CASSLSGSDQPQHF. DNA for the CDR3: TGCGCCAGCAGCTTGTCTGGATCGGATCAGCCCCAGCATTTT.

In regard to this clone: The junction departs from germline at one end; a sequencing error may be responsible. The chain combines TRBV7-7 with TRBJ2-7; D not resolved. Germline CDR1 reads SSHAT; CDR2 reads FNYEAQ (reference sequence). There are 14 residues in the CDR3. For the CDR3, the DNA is TGTGCTAGCAGCGAAAACCGTTTTTCCTACGAGCAGTACTTC. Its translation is CASSENRFSYEQYF.

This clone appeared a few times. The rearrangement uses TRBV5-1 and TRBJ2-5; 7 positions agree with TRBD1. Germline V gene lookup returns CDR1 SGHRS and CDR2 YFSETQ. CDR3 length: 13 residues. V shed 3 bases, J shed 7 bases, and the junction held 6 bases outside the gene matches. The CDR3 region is CASSSPGQPTQYF. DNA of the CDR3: TGCGCCAGCAGCTCCCCGGGACAGCCGACCCAGTACTTC.

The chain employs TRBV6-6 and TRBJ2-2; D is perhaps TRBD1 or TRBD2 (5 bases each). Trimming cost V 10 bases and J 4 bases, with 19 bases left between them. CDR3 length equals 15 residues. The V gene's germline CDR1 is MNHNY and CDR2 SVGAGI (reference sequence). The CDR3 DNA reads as TGTGCCACTAGGGGTTCTGAGGGTCGCACCGGGGAGCTGTTTTTT. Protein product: CATRGSEGRTGELFF.

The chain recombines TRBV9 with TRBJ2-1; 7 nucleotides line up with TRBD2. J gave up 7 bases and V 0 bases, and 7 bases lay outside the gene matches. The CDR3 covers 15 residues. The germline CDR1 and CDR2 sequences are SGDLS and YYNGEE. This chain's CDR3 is CASSVEGLGRNEQFF. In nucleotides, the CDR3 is TGTGCCAGCAGCGTAGAAGGACTAGGTCGGAATGAGCAGTTCTTC.

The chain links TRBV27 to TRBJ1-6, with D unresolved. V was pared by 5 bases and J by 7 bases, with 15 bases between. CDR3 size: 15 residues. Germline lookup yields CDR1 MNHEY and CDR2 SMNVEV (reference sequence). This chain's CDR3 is CASSPWAQANSPLHF. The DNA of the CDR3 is TGTGCCAGCAGTCCTTGGGCCCAGGCAAATTCACCCCTCCACTTT.

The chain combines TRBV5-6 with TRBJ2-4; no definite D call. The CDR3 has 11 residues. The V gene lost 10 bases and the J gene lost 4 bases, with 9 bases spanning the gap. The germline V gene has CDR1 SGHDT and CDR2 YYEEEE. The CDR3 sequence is CAPPGKNIQYF. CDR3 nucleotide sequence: TGTGCCCCACCAGGTAAAAACATTCAGTACTTC.

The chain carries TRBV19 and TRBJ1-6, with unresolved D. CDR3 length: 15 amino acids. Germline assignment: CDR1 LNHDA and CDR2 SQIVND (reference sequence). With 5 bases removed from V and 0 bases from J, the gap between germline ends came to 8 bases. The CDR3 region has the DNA TGTGCCAGTAGTGGGGTGATCTCCTATAATTCACCCCTCCACTTT. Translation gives CASSGVISYNSPLHF.